This is a list of T cell receptor beta chains from one sample in a study of vaccination and CD4 T cells after COVID-19. Their antigen targets remain unknown. TCRdb reanalysed the PCR reads using MiXCR and keeps one entry per CDR3 protein. The sample lists about 21,000 distinct CDR3 sequences; approximately 48% were seen once. Sequenced here: CD4+ T cells from blood, cultured in vitro, sampled before SARS-CoV-2 vaccination. These receptors all come from a human donor who received a COVID-19 vaccine. CDR3s include the opening cysteine and the closing phenylalanine or tryptophan. Fields, in order: V gene, D gene, clone size, J gene, CDR3 DNA, CDR3 protein. The D gene is left open where the match is weak. Part of the rows lack a size; the others show once, few, many or a class for expanded clones.

TRBV7-2	TRBD1	NA	TRBJ2-6	TGTGCCAGCAGCTCCTACAGGGGGACAGGAGTCCCTGGGGCCAACGTCCTGACTTTC	CASSSYRGTGVPGANVLTF
TRBV28	NA	NA	TRBJ2-7	TGTGCCAGCAGCCAGACAGGAGACCACTTCTACGAGCAGTACTTC	CASSQTGDHFYEQYF
TRBV7-9	NA	few	TRBJ2-5	TGTGCCAGCAGCCCGCGACCCGGAGGGGAGACCCAGTACTTC	CASSPRPGGETQYF
TRBV20-1	NA	NA	TRBJ2-7	TGCAGTGCTGGCTCGCGCGAGCAGTACTTC	CSAGSREQYF
TRBV11-3	NA	NA	TRBJ1-5	TGTGCCAGCAGCCGTAATCAGCCCCAGCATTTT	CASSRNQPQHF
TRBV6-5	TRBD1	NA	TRBJ1-2	TGTGCCAGCAGTTACTATACCCCGGGACAGGGCTATGGCTACACCTTC	CASSYYTPGQGYGYTF
TRBV6-1	NA	NA	TRBJ1-5	TGTGCCAGCAGTGAAGCCTTCCGGGGGGCGGGCAATCAGCCCCAGCATTTT	CASSEAFRGAGNQPQHF
TRBV5-1	NA	NA	TRBJ1-3	TGCGCCAGCAGCTTGGACGGATTGAGCTCTGGAAACACCATATATTTT	CASSLDGLSSGNTIYF
TRBV12-3/TRBV12-4	TRBD2	once	TRBJ2-7	TGTGCCAGCAGTCCAAGCGGGGTACGCTACGAGCAGTACTTC	CASSPSGVRYEQYF
TRBV30	NA	few	TRBJ1-2	TGTGCCTGGAAAGGGTTTTCTGGCTACACCTTC	CAWKGFSGYTF
TRBV20-1	TRBD2	NA	TRBJ2-1	TGCAGTGCTAGAGGGGTTAGCGGGGACCCCCACAATGAGCAGTTCTTC	CSARGVSGDPHNEQFF
TRBV6-1	NA	NA	TRBJ2-6	TGTGCAACCAGTGGCTCTGGGGCCAACGTCCTGACTTTC	CATSGSGANVLTF
TRBV7-8	NA	NA	TRBJ1-6	TGTGCCAGCAGCTTACGCTGGACACCAAATAATTCACCCCTCCACTTT	CASSLRWTPNNSPLHF
TRBV6-2/TRBV6-3	TRBD1	NA	TRBJ1-5	TGTGCCAGCAGAGAGGGACAGTATAGCAATCAGCCCCAGCATTTT	CASREGQYSNQPQHF
TRBV5-4	TRBD1	NA	TRBJ2-5	TGTGCCAGCAGCTTGGGACAGGGAGAGACCCAGTACTTC	CASSLGQGETQYF
TRBV5-4	NA	once	TRBJ1-1	TGTGCCAGCAGCTCAGGACAACCCCGTTATACTGAAGCTTTCTTT	CASSSGQPRYTEAFF
TRBV5-4	NA	NA	TRBJ2-3	TGTGCCAGCAGCCTCACCGGGTCCCTCACAGATACGCAGTATTTT	CASSLTGSLTDTQYF
TRBV20-1	NA	NA	TRBJ1-4	TGCAGTGCTAGAGGGGGGGATTCAACTAATGAAAAACTGTTTTTT	CSARGGDSTNEKLFF
TRBV20-1	NA	few	TRBJ2-7	TGCAGTGCTAGAGACCTGGGGAGTGTCTACGAGCAGTACTTC	CSARDLGSVYEQYF
TRBV11-3	NA	NA	TRBJ2-3	TGTGCCAGCAGCTTAGGAGTGTGGCTCTGCACAGATACGCAGTATTTT	CASSLGVWLCTDTQYF
TRBV6-1	NA	once	TRBJ2-7	TGTGCCAGCACGTGGGGGTACGAGCAGTACTTC	CASTWGYEQYF
TRBV30	NA	once	TRBJ2-7	TGTGCCTGGAGTAGGGTGACCTACGAGCAGTACTTC	CAWSRVTYEQYF
TRBV2	TRBD1	NA	TRBJ2-7	TGTGCCAGCAGGGCTTTATTGGACAGGGCCTCTTACGAGCAGTACTTC	CASRALLDRASYEQYF
TRBV25-1	TRBD2	NA	TRBJ2-3	TGTGCCAGCAGTGAATATTATGACAGCGGGGGGGCAGATACGCAGTATTTT	CASSEYYDSGGADTQYF
TRBV4-1	TRBD2	NA	TRBJ2-1	TGCGCCAGCAGCCAAGAGAGCGGGGGGCTCAATGAGCAGTTCTTC	CASSQESGGLNEQFF
TRBV20-1	NA	NA	TRBJ2-7	TGCAGTGCTAGAGATTCGGCCAGTGACTACGAGCAGTACTTC	CSARDSASDYEQYF
TRBV6-5	NA	few	TRBJ1-5	TGTGCCAGCAGTTACGGAACACAGGGATTTGGCAATCAGCCCCAGCATTTT	CASSYGTQGFGNQPQHF
TRBV6-5	NA	few	TRBJ2-7	TGTGCCAGCAGTTACTCGACTGGCAGGCCCTACGAGCAGTACTTC	CASSYSTGRPYEQYF
TRBV5-1	NA	NA	TRBJ1-3	TGCGCCAGCAGCTTGGGGCAAGGAGGCACCATATATTTT	CASSLGQGGTIYF
TRBV7-6	TRBD1	NA	TRBJ1-3	TGTGCCAGCAGCGTAACAGGGGCTGGAAACACCATATATTTT	CASSVTGAGNTIYF
TRBV19	TRBD1	few	TRBJ1-2	TGTGCCAGTAGTACCCGGGACAGGGGTGACGGCTATGGCTACACCTTC	CASSTRDRGDGYGYTF
TRBV19	NA	few	TRBJ2-1	TGTGCCAGTAGTATCGGAGCTTACAATGAGCAGTTCTTC	CASSIGAYNEQFF
TRBV7-2	NA	few	TRBJ1-2	TGTGCCAGCAGCTTATCGCAGGGGCGGAACTATGGCTACACCTTC	CASSLSQGRNYGYTF
TRBV18	NA	NA	TRBJ1-5	TGTGCCAGCTCACCTTACAGGGATAGCAATCAGCCCCAGCATTTT	CASSPYRDSNQPQHF
TRBV5-4	NA	NA	TRBJ1-1	TGTGCCAGCAGCTTAGACAGCCGGAACACTGAAGCTTTCTTT	CASSLDSRNTEAFF
TRBV2	NA	NA	TRBJ1-2	TGTGCCAGCAGTGTTGCGGGGGGATTGGGAGGCTACACCTTC	CASSVAGGLGGYTF
TRBV14	NA	NA	TRBJ1-4	TGTGCCAGCAGCCAAAGTCTCGGGTCCGGTGAAAAACTGTTTTTT	CASSQSLGSGEKLFF
TRBV20-1	NA	few	TRBJ2-7	TGCAGTGCTGGGTTAGTAGGTCTCGAGCAGTACTTC	CSAGLVGLEQYF
TRBV6-1	NA	NA	TRBJ2-1	TGTGCCAGCAGCGACCTGTATGAGCAGTTCTTC	CASSDLYEQFF
TRBV30	TRBD1	few	TRBJ2-7	TGTGCCTACCAGGGGGCAGGAAAATACGAGCAGTACTTC	CAYQGAGKYEQYF
TRBV21-1	NA	NA	TRBJ2-7	TGTGCCAGCAGCGTGCAGTACTTC	CASSVQYF
TRBV6-2/TRBV6-3	NA	NA	TRBJ2-4	TGTGCCAGCAGTTGGAGTCAGGTGGACAAAAACATTCAGTACTTC	CASSWSQVDKNIQYF
TRBV7-2	NA	few	TRBJ1-5	TGTGCCAGCAGCCGCGACGGGTACAATCAGCCCCAGCATTTT	CASSRDGYNQPQHF
TRBV20-1	TRBD1	NA	TRBJ1-1	TGCAGTGCTAGAGATTTGGGACAGGGGGCCTTCACTGAAGCTTTCTTT	CSARDLGQGAFTEAFF
TRBV6-1	NA	few	TRBJ1-1	TGTGCCAGCACCCTAGGGACGGTGAACACTGAAGCTTTCTTT	CASTLGTVNTEAFF
TRBV2	NA	NA	TRBJ2-5	TGTGCCAGCAATCCCCCCCAAGAGACCCAGTACTTC	CASNPPQETQYF
TRBV2	TRBD1	NA	TRBJ1-2	TGTGCCAGCAGATCCGGGACAGGGGGACGCTACACCTTC	CASRSGTGGRYTF
TRBV20-1	NA	few	TRBJ2-6	TGCAGTGCTAGAGTGGTCGGGGTTGATAGCTCTGGGGCCAACGTCCTGACTTTC	CSARVVGVDSSGANVLTF
TRBV2	TRBD1	NA	TRBJ1-2	TGTGCCAGCAGTCCGGGACAGCCCTCGAGGCACTACACCTTC	CASSPGQPSRHYTF
TRBV5-4	TRBD1	NA	TRBJ1-2	TGTGCCAGCAGGGTGGGGACAGCCCCTGATGGCTACACCTTC	CASRVGTAPDGYTF
TRBV11-2	NA	NA	TRBJ2-1	TGTGCCAGCAGCTTCAACCCCGGGGGCAATGAGCAGTTCTTC	CASSFNPGGNEQFF
TRBV24-1	NA	NA	TRBJ2-7	TGTGCCACCAGTGATTTACTAGTTTCGCCCACCTACGAGCAGTACTTC	CATSDLLVSPTYEQYF
TRBV6-2/TRBV6-3	NA	NA	TRBJ1-2	TGTGCCAGCGGTCGGACTGCTGCTAACTATGGCTACACCTTC	CASGRTAANYGYTF
TRBV2	TRBD2	NA	TRBJ2-1	TGTGCCAGCAGTCGGGGACTAGGCGATTGGCAGTTCTTC	CASSRGLGDWQFF